This TCR beta chain was retrieved from a study of T cells in Graves' hyperthyroidism and ophthalmopathy. Those patients with uncontrolled infection, other autoimmune disease, pregnancy or lactation were excluded. Unmatched junction bases numbered 9, after V lost 2 bases and J lost 10 bases. The CDR3 has 14 amino acids. Germline loops: CDR1 MNHEY, CDR2 SVGEGT. Researchers took RNA transcripts and amplified the TCR beta CDR3 regions from them. The HTBI set primed first-round TCR CDR3 RT-PCR. TCRdb used MiXCR to reprocess the multiplex PCR reads, holding one entry per CDR3 protein. The sample holds approximately 430,000 distinct CDR3 sequences; roughly 14% are singletons and the top ten take about 14%.

V usage is TRBV6-2 or TRBV6-3 and J usage is TRBJ1-1; TRBD1 matches 8 bases. The sample consisted of blood. This receptor was taken from a woman younger than 30 with Graves' hyperthyroidism. CDR3 sequence (DNA): TGTGCCAGCAGTTACAAATGGACCGGGACAGGAGCTTTCTTT. As protein: CASSYKWTGTGAFF.